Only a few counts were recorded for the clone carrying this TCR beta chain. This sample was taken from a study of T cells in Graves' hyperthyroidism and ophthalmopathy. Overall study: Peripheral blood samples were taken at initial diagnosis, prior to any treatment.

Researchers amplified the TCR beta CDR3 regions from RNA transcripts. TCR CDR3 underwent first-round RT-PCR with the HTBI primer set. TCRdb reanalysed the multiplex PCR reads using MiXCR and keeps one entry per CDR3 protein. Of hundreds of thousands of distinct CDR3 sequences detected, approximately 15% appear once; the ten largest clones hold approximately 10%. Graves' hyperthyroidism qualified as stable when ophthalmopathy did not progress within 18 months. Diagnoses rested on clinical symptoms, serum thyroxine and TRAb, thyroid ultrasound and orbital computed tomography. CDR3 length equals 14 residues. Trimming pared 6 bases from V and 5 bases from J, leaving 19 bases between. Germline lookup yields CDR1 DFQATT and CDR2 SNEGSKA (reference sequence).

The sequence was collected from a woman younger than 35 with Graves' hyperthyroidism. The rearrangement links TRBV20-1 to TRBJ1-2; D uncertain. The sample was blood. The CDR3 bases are TGCAGTGCCGTGGCTCTAGGGAAAGTATATGGCTACACCTTC. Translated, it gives CSAVALGKVYGYTF.